The next 19 T cell receptor beta chains were all read from a single sample in a study of T cells in Graves' hyperthyroidism and ophthalmopathy (dated by TCRdb to between 2017 and 2020). Libraries were built with multiplex PCR. The run used an Illumina HiSeq 2000. TCR beta CDR3 regions were amplified from RNA transcripts. The first round of RT-PCR for the TCR CDR3 was performed with the HTBI primer set and the Qiagen OneStep RT-PCR kit. TCRdb itself trimmed the public reads at Q25 with fastp, ran MiXCR and retained productive beta chains. Each CDR3 protein appears once, grouped with its most common genes and DNA. Present in this sample are fewer than 650,000 distinct CDR3 sequences, around 15% of which were seen just once. The ten largest clones represent 3.5% to 4.5% of the sample. Sequencing input: blood. The receptors derive from a woman aged 40 to 50 with Graves' ophthalmopathy.

This clonotype was recorded many times. The V and J genes are TRBV6-5 and TRBJ2-7; TRBD2 is a possible D gene (5 bases). This CDR3 spans 14 amino acids. Trimming shortened V by 6 bases and J by 2 bases, and 14 bases separated the two germline ends. The germline V gene encodes CDR1 MNHEY and CDR2 SVGAGI. The chain's CDR3 is CASRTGGLTYEQYF. The CDR3 nucleotides read TGTGCCAGCAGAACCGGCGGGCTAACCTACGAGCAGTACTTC.

This clonotype has ten or more counts. This chain joins TRBV9 and TRBJ2-5, with 12 positions matching TRBD2. V lost 3 bases to trimming and J lost 3 bases; unmatched junction nucleotides: 9. Germline V gene sequence: CDR1 SGDLS, CDR2 YYNGEE. This CDR3 contains 17 residues. CDR3 sequence: CASSEGRTSGTEETQYF. CDR3 nucleotides: TGTGCCAGCAGCGAGGGGAGGACTAGCGGGACCGAAGAGACCCAGTACTTC.

This clonotype was observed many times. The chain couples TRBV20-1 to TRBJ1-2, with D uncertain. CDR3 size: 13 residues. The germline gives CDR1 DFQATT, CDR2 SNEGSKA (reference sequence). The V end lost 5 bases, the J end lost 7 bases, and 17 bases lay between the germline ends. DNA of the CDR3: TGCAGTGCTCCGGACGGGTTGACCTCTGGCTACACCTTC. Protein product: CSAPDGLTSGYTF.

The chain uses TRBV19 and TRBJ1-2, with unresolved D. Germline CDR1 is LNHDA and CDR2 is SQIVND (reference sequence). V was shortened by 3 bases and J by 6 bases, with 11 bases between the two germline ends. CDR3 length: 13 residues. CDR3 sequence (DNA): TGTGCCAGTAGTATGACCGGCCCCCATGGCTACACCTTC. Translating it yields CASSMTGPHGYTF.

This clonotype was seen repeatedly, ten times or more. The rearrangement joins TRBV2 to TRBJ1-1; D is ambiguous. The CDR3 is 13 residues long. V was pared by 4 bases and J by 4 bases, with 10 bases between. Germline V gives CDR1 SNHLY, CDR2 FYNNEI. The CDR3 spells CASSVITSTEAFF. Written as DNA, the CDR3 is TGTGCCAGCAGTGTTATAACATCCACTGAAGCTTTCTTT. The entire variable domain, with the rest obtained from reference TRBV2 and TRBJ1-1, is as follows: EPEVTQTPSHQVTQMGQEVILRCVPISNHLYFYWYRQILGQKVEFLVSFYNNEISEKSEIFDDQFSVERPDGSNFTLKIRSTKLEDSAMYFCASSVITSTEAFFGQGTRLTVV.

This clonotype has more than one count but fewer than ten. This sequence joins TRBV12-3 or TRBV12-4 and TRBJ2-2; D is possibly TRBD1 (5 bases). Trimming shortened V by 8 bases and J by 7 bases, and 23 bases separated the two germline ends. The length of the CDR3 is 16 residues. The CDR3, as DNA: TGTGCCAGCTTAAAATATGGCAGGGATCGGAACGGGGAGCTGTTTTTT. Translating gives CASLKYGRDRNGELFF.

DNA of the CDR3: TGCAGTGCTAGGGCGAGTAGCGCCTACGAGCAGTACTTC. Protein product: CSARASSAYEQYF. The V call is TRBV20-1, the J call TRBJ2-7; tentative D call: TRBD2 (5 bases). The germline gives CDR1 DFQATT, CDR2 SNEGSKA (reference sequence). Trimming stripped 3 bases from V and 2 bases from J, with 11 bases between. The CDR3 sequence is 13 residues long.

This clonotype has a count of ten or more. The gene calls are TRBV20-1 and TRBJ2-7, with 9 bases matching TRBD2. The CDR3 is 15 residues long. The germline CDR1 and CDR2 sequences are DFQATT and SNEGSKA (reference sequence). V lost 6 bases and J lost 5; bases outside the gene matches: 14. The CDR3 sequence: CSAYPLGTSPHEQYF. The CDR3 DNA reads as TGCAGTGCCTACCCCCTTGGGACTAGCCCGCACGAGCAGTACTTC.

This clonotype was observed many times. The chain combines TRBV30 with TRBJ2-7; TRBD2 matches at 11 bases. The CDR3 has 15 residues. Unmatched junction bases numbered 8, after V lost 4 bases and J lost 3 bases. The V gene's germline CDR1 is GTSNPN and CDR2 SVGIG (reference sequence). In DNA, the CDR3 is TGTGCCTGGACCCCCCGGGGACTAGCGGTCTACGAGCAGTACTTC. Encoded protein: CAWTPRGLAVYEQYF.

There are many counts of this clonotype. The chain recombines TRBV12-3 or TRBV12-4 with TRBJ2-7, with D unclear. The CDR3 covers 13 residues. The ends were cut back, 5 bases at V and 7 bases at J, with 15 bases in the middle. CDR3 in amino acids: CASSHLTDGEQYF. In DNA form, the CDR3 reads TGTGCCAGCAGTCACCTTACTGACGGAGAGCAGTACTTC.

Many counts were recorded for this clonotype. The rearrangement links TRBV6-1 to TRBJ2-5; the D gene is possibly TRBD2 (5 bases). The CDR3 consists of 14 residues. Germline CDR1 MNHNS, CDR2 SASEGT. V lost 4 bases and J 5 bases, leaving 14 bases between the germline ends. The CDR3 region is CASSAPGRAETQYF. CDR3 DNA sequence: TGTGCCAGCAGTGCCCCGGGAAGGGCCGAGACCCAGTACTTC.

There are many counts of this clonotype. The V call is TRBV5-4, the J call TRBJ1-2; 9 bases match TRBD1. The germline CDR1 and CDR2 sequences are SGHNT and YYREEE (reference sequence). This CDR3 region has 15 residues. V lost 5 bases, J lost 4 bases, and 9 bases stayed unmatched. CDR3 sequence: CASSSGTGIGYGYTF. The CDR3 DNA reads as TGTGCCAGCAGTTCTGGGACAGGGATTGGCTATGGCTACACCTTC.

In its sample, this clonotype was seen once. The chain is built from TRBV2 and TRBJ2-6; D call uncertain. With 7 bases removed from V and 5 bases from J, the gap between germline ends came to 12 bases. The CDR3 has 14 residues. Germline CDR1 is SNHLY and CDR2 is FYNNEI. CDR3 in DNA: TGTGCCAGCATGAGGAGTGTGAGGGCCAACGTCCTGACTTTC. Its protein is CASMRSVRANVLTF.

This clonotype has ten or more counts. V usage is TRBV30 and J usage is TRBJ1-1; perhaps TRBD1 as D (6 bases). This CDR3 has 16 amino acids. V lost 0 bases and J lost 4, with 18 bases in between. Germline values: CDR1 GTSNPN, CDR2 SVGIG (reference sequence). The CDR3 here is CAWSVRQALRSTEAFF. The CDR3 DNA is TGTGCCTGGAGTGTCCGACAGGCCCTAAGGAGCACTGAAGCTTTCTTT.

At least ten counts were recorded for this clonotype. The chain joins TRBV29-1 to TRBJ2-2; D is unresolved. The CDR3 runs 13 residues. The V gene's germline CDR1 is SQVTM and CDR2 ANQGSEA. Trimming cost V 2 bases and J 1 base, with 5 bases left between them. This CDR3 reads CSVETVNTGELFF. As DNA, the CDR3 is TGCAGCGTTGAAACGGTGAACACCGGGGAGCTGTTTTTT.

This clonotype showed up many times. The rearrangement links TRBV20-1 to TRBJ1-1; D possibly corresponds to TRBD1 (6 bases). This CDR3 spans 15 amino acids. V shed 0 bases and J shed 5 bases, with 16 bases lying between them. The V gene's germline CDR1 is DFQATT and CDR2 SNEGSKA (reference sequence). The CDR3 spells CSARDRGAQGTEAFF. The CDR3, as DNA: TGCAGTGCTAGAGATCGCGGGGCCCAGGGGACTGAAGCTTTCTTT.

In its sample, this clonotype was seen many times. The V and J genes are TRBV27 and TRBJ1-2, with TRBD1 identical over 11 bases. Germline V gene lookup returns CDR1 MNHEY and CDR2 SMNVEV (reference sequence). There are 15 residues in the CDR3. V was clipped by 5 bases and J by 4 bases; unmatched bases: 6. CDR3: CASSPRTGGIYGYTF. As DNA, the CDR3 is TGTGCCAGCAGTCCCCGGACAGGGGGCATCTATGGCTACACCTTC.

The CDR3 DNA follows: TGTGCCACCAGCAGAGAAAGGGCGGTAGGTCTTTCCTACGAGCAGTACTTC. It translates to CATSRERAVGLSYEQYF. The chain recombines TRBV15 with TRBJ2-7; the D is unclear. This CDR3 has 17 amino acids. V was pared by 0 bases and J by 1 base, with 16 bases between. CDR1 and CDR2 (germline): LNHNV, YYDKDF (reference sequence).

The gene calls are TRBV4-1 and TRBJ2-7; 8 bases match TRBD2. CDR1 MGHRA and CDR2 YSYEKL come from the germline V gene. The CDR3 has 17 residues. The V segment lost 0 bases and the J segment 7 bases; nucleotides outside the gene matches: 14. The chain's CDR3 is CASSQDLSSGSLKEQYF. CDR3 nucleotides: TGCGCCAGCAGCCAAGACCTGTCCAGCGGGAGTTTGAAGGAGCAGTACTTC.